The 19 T cell receptor beta chains in this list originate from one sample, sequenced in a study of OX40 agonist ivuxolimab in advanced cancers. Method: immunoSEQ multiplex PCR; TCRdb's copy keeps in-frame clones and lacks some. In the table there are tens of thousands of clones, roughly nine tenths of which are singletons. The sequencing here drew on CD4+ or CD8+ T cells sorted from blood, taken in a trial of the OX40 agonist ivuxolimab. The source is an adult with an advanced solid tumor such as melanoma, head and neck, liver or kidney cancer.

The rearrangement uses TRBV30 and TRBJ1-5, with D hard to call. The CDR3 length is 14 residues. CDR1 is GTSNPN and CDR2 is SVGIG in the germline V gene (reference sequence). With 2 bases removed from V and 0 bases from J, the gap between germline ends came to 8 bases. The CDR3 DNA follows: TGTGCCTGGAGTAAACAGTATAGCAATCAGCCCCAGCATTTT. It encodes CAWSKQYSNQPQHF.

The chain combines TRBV6-8 with TRBJ1-3; D possibly corresponds to TRBD1 (6 bases). Germline V CDR1 and CDR2: MNHGY, SAAAGT. The V end lost 2 bases, the J end lost 4 bases, and 12 bases lay between the germline ends. The CDR3 has 15 residues. The CDR3: CASSYGRGAGNTIYF. DNA of the CDR3: TGTGCCAGCAGTTACGGACGGGGGGCGGGAAACACCATATATTTT.

The chain couples TRBV6-4 to TRBJ2-1; D unclear. This CDR3 comprises 12 residues. V shed 11 bases and J shed 5 bases, with 13 bases lying between them. The germline V gene has CDR1 MRHNA and CDR2 SNTAGT. The CDR3 DNA reads as TGTGCCCCCCCGAAGTCCCACAATGAGCAGTTCTTC. Translated: CAPPKSHNEQFF.

About this clone itself: Other nucleotide sequences in the sample specify the same CDR3. This chain joins TRBV5-1 and TRBJ2-7; a possible D gene is TRBD1 (7 bases). Per germline, CDR1 SGHRS and CDR2 YFSETQ. V lost 3 bases to trimming and J lost 0 bases, with 16 bases between them. CDR3 length: 16 amino acids. CDR3: CASSWAGGLSSYEQYF. CDR3 in DNA: TGCGCCAGCAGCTGGGCAGGGGGGCTTAGCTCCTACGAGCAGTACTTC. Together with reference TRBV5-1 and TRBJ2-7, the CDR3 gives the full variable domain: KAGVTQTPRYLIKTRGQQVTLSCSPISGHRSVSWYQQTPGQGLQFLFEYFSETQRNKGNFPGRFSGRQFSNSRSEMNVSTLELGDSALYLCASSWAGGLSSYEQYFGPGTRLTVT.

The chain has TRBV7-3 and TRBJ2-3; 10 nucleotides agree with TRBD1. The CDR3 is 16 residues long. J lost 2 bases, V lost 5 bases, and 7 bases had no gene match. Per the germline V gene, CDR1 is SGHTA and CDR2 is FQGTGA. In DNA, the CDR3 is TGTGCCAGCAGCCTCTCGGGACAGGGGAACACAGATACGCAGTATTTT. Its translation: CASSLSGQGNTDTQYF.

Only one count was recorded for this clone. J is TRBJ1-6 and V is TRBV11-2; tentative D call: TRBD1 (6 bases). Germline V gene sequence: CDR1 SGHAT, CDR2 FQNNGV. The CDR3 is made up of 15 amino acids. V was clipped by 0 bases and J by 8 bases, with 11 bases between them. The CDR3 bases are TGTGCCAGCAGCTTAGAAGGCAGGGGAGATTCACCCCTCCACTTT. This gives the protein CASSLEGRGDSPLHF. The full variable domain, with the rest looked up from reference TRBV11-2 and TRBJ1-6, is EAGVAQSPRYKIIEKRQSVAFWCNPISGHATLYWYQQILGQGPKLLIQFQNNGVVDDSQLPKDRFSAERLKGVDSTLKIQPAKLEDSAVYLCASSLEGRGDSPLHFGNGTRLTVT.

The rearrangement uses TRBV9 and TRBJ2-3; D is possibly TRBD1 (5 bases). Trimming pared 4 bases from V and 2 bases from J, leaving 20 bases between. The CDR3 spans 17 residues. The germline V gene encodes CDR1 SGDLS and CDR2 YYNGEE. CDR3 sequence (DNA): TGTGCCAGCAGCCCCCGACCAGGGCAAGGACCCACAGATACGCAGTATTTT. Amino acids: CASSPRPGQGPTDTQYF.

The chain joins TRBV28 to TRBJ2-1, with a weak D call TRBD1 (5 bases). Germline V lookup: CDR1 MDHEN, CDR2 SYDVKM. Trimming took 7 bases from V and 8 from J, leaving 18 bases between them. The CDR3 has 14 residues. CDR3 sequence (DNA): TGTGCCAGCAACGAGCAGGGTCGCGCAGATGAGCAGTTCTTC. The encoded protein is CASNEQGRADEQFF.

V and J are TRBV18 and TRBJ2-3; D unclear. The CDR3 has 14 residues. The V and J ends lost 1 base and 4 bases respectively, with 9 bases between them. CDR1 KGHSH and CDR2 LQKENI come from the germline V gene. CDR3 residues: CASSPRSSADTQYF. The DNA for the CDR3 is TGTGCCAGCTCACCACGGTCTTCGGCAGATACGCAGTATTTT.

The rearrangement links TRBV6-5 to TRBJ2-3; maybe TRBD2 (5 bases). CDR1 and CDR2 (germline): MNHEY, SVGAGI. Between the trimmed V and J ends, which lost 2 bases and 4 bases, there was a span of 10 bases. This CDR3 is 14 amino acids long. The CDR3 is CASSYRLASDTQYF. For the CDR3, the DNA is TGTGCCAGCAGTTACAGGCTAGCTTCAGATACGCAGTATTTT.

The chain is built from TRBV18 and TRBJ1-4; 9 nucleotides agree with TRBD1. The CDR3 spans 14 residues. Per germline, CDR1 KGHSH and CDR2 LQKENI. Trimming removed 3 bases from V and 4 bases from J; junction bases left unmatched: 0. CDR3 loop: CASSPDRGNEKLFF. The CDR3 DNA reads TGTGCCAGCTCACCGGACAGGGGTAATGAAAAACTGTTTTTT.

The rearrangement links TRBV2 to TRBJ2-5, with D perhaps TRBD1 (9 bases). CDR3 length equals 16 residues. CDR1 is SNHLY, CDR2 FYNNEI, per germline. Trimming pared 5 bases from V and 5 bases from J, leaving 21 bases between. The CDR3 here is CASSPQGAGGEETQYF. The CDR3 nucleotides read TGTGCCAGCAGTCCACAGGGGGCGGGGGGCGAGGAGACCCAGTACTTC.

This CDR3 is CASSVDSNNEQFF. CDR3 nucleotides: TGTGCCAGCAGCGTAGACTCGAACAATGAGCAGTTCTTC. The V call is TRBV9, the J call TRBJ2-1, with D unresolved. Trimming stripped 0 bases from V and 5 bases from J, with 6 bases between. Germline-derived CDR1 and CDR2 are SGDLS and YYNGEE. CDR3 length: 13 amino acids.

The chain is built from TRBV4-2 and TRBJ1-5; possible D gene TRBD1, 5 bases. The CDR3 spans 16 residues. Germline V gene data show CDR1 as LGHNA and CDR2 as YNFKEQ. V was shortened by 0 bases and J by 0 bases, with 9 bases between the two germline ends. The DNA for the CDR3 is TGTGCCAGCAGCCAAGATGGGGACCTTAGCAATCAGCCCCAGCATTTT. Protein: CASSQDGDLSNQPQHF.

This chain connects TRBV7-2 to TRBJ2-1; 13 positions agree with TRBD2. CDR3 length: 16 residues. Per germline, CDR1 SGHTA and CDR2 FQGNSA. V lost 2 bases to trimming and J lost 3 bases; unmatched junction nucleotides: 1. The CDR3 DNA is TGTGCCAGCAGCTTAACTAGCGGGAGGGGCTACAATGAGCAGTTCTTC. The encoded protein is CASSLTSGRGYNEQFF.

The V call is TRBV6-6, the J call TRBJ2-7; D unclear. The CDR3 sequence is 15 residues long. With 4 bases removed from V and 3 bases from J, the gap between germline ends came to 16 bases. Germline CDR1 is MNHNY and CDR2 is SVGAGI (reference sequence). In nucleotides, the CDR3 is TGTGCCAGCAGTTCGCCAGGTGGGCTTAACTACGAGCAGTACTTC. Amino acids: CASSSPGGLNYEQYF.

The chain links TRBV20-1 to TRBJ1-2; D unclear. In germline, CDR1 is DFQATT, CDR2 SNEGSKA (reference sequence). This CDR3 has 10 amino acids. V dropped 6 bases and J dropped 8 bases, with 10 bases sitting between them. CDR3 sequence: CSAASNGYTF. DNA for the CDR3: TGCAGTGCGGCTTCGAACGGCTACACCTTC.

This chain links TRBV6-5 with TRBJ2-2; tentatively, D is TRBD2 (6 bases). The CDR3 runs to 14 residues. Per germline, CDR1 MNHEY and CDR2 SVGAGI. Trimming pared 2 bases from V and 4 bases from J, leaving 8 bases between. CDR3: CASSYRGATGELFF. In DNA, the CDR3 is TGTGCCAGCAGTTACCGCGGGGCCACCGGGGAGCTGTTTTTT.

This sequence joins TRBV21-1 and TRBJ1-6. TRBV21-1 is a listed pseudogene. This CDR3 has 16 amino acids. CDR3 amino acids: CASSPPTSSYNSPLHF. CDR3 DNA: TGTGCCAGCAGCCCCCCGACGAGCTCCTATAATTCACCCCTCCACTTT.